Listed below are T cell receptor beta chains from one sample, sequenced in a study of blood T cell repertoires in COVID-19. Sequenced by immunoSEQ multiplex PCR; TCRdb stores in-frame clones only, minus some. The profile shows 40,000 to 55,000 clones, approximately 90% of them singletons. Sequenced material: peripheral blood. These receptor sequences come from a man aged 50-60 years with active COVID-19. Both conserved end residues are part of each CDR3. Fields, in order: V gene, D gene, clone size, J gene, CDR3 protein, CDR3 DNA. D genes are given only for firm matches. A row's size may be missing; if present it is once, few, many or a size class.

TRBV21-1,.,.,TRBJ2-7,CASSKASGSYEQYF,TGTGCCAGCAGCAAAGCTAGCGGGAGCTACGAGCAGTACTTC
TRBV16,TRBD2,.,TRBJ2-1,CASSHPGSGSVYEQFF,TGTGCCAGCAGCCACCCGGGGAGCGGGAGTGTGTATGAGCAGTTCTTC
TRBV29-1,.,.,TRBJ2-1,CSVGWGSGEQFF,TGCAGCGTTGGGTGGGGCTCCGGTGAGCAGTTCTTC
TRBV9,TRBD1,.,TRBJ1-2,CASRQGVGYTF,TGTGCCAGCAGACAGGGGGTAGGCTACACCTTC
TRBV7-9,TRBD2,.,TRBJ2-7,CASSYHLTSANYEQYF,TGTGCCAGCAGCTACCATCTGACTAGCGCAAACTACGAGCAGTACTTC
TRBV6-1,.,once,TRBJ1-1,CASSETTRWANTEAFF,TGTGCCAGCAGTGAAACCACCAGGTGGGCAAACACTGAAGCTTTCTTT
TRBV7-9,.,few,TRBJ2-7,CASSLAGQTYEQYF,TGTGCCAGCAGCTTAGCGGGGCAGACCTACGAGCAGTACTTC
TRBV18,.,.,TRBJ2-7,CASSPTGYYEQYF,TGTGCCAGCTCACCTACCGGGTACTACGAGCAGTACTTC
TRBV15,.,.,TRBJ1-2,CATSRDLALLGVGGYTF,TGTGCCACCAGCAGAGATTTGGCCTTACTTGGAGTTGGTGGCTACACCTTC
TRBV5-1,TRBD2,.,TRBJ2-1,CASCIGGVSSYNEQFF,TGCGCCAGCTGTATCGGGGGGGTGAGCTCCTACAATGAGCAGTTCTTC
TRBV4-3,.,.,TRBJ2-2,CASSQGFKLARQSRELFF,TGCGCCAGCAGCCAAGGGTTTAAGCTAGCGCGACAAAGCCGGGAGCTGTTTTTT
TRBV6-6,.,.,TRBJ2-2,CASRIRGPGELFF,TGTGCCAGCAGGATTAGGGGCCCCGGGGAGCTGTTTTTT
TRBV3-1/TRBV3-2,.,once,TRBJ2-7,CASSQAWSGYEQYF,TGTGCCAGCAGCCAAGCTTGGTCCGGCTACGAGCAGTACTTC
TRBV6-4,.,.,TRBJ1-2,CASSDSGGYGYTF,TGTGCCAGCAGTGACTCGGGGGGGTATGGCTACACCTTC
TRBV5-1,.,once,TRBJ2-1,CASSFLQGTGNEQFF,TGCGCCAGCAGTTTTTTACAGGGAACTGGTAATGAGCAGTTCTTC
TRBV5-4,TRBD1,few,TRBJ1-1,CASSTQGQGGSTEAFF,TGTGCCAGCAGCACACAGGGACAGGGAGGTAGCACTGAAGCTTTCTTT
TRBV7-2,TRBD2,.,TRBJ2-7,CASSLALAGDSYEQYF,TGTGCCAGCAGCTTAGCCCTAGCGGGAGACTCCTACGAGCAGTACTTC
TRBV2,TRBD1,.,TRBJ2-7,CASSEDRGQTYEQYF,TGTGCCAGCAGTGAAGACAGGGGGCAGACCTACGAGCAGTACTTC
TRBV4-1,TRBD1,.,TRBJ1-5,CASSLLGTGDQPQHF,TGCGCCAGCAGCCTCTTAGGGACAGGGGATCAGCCCCAGCATTTT
TRBV4-1,TRBD2,.,TRBJ2-2,CASSQEGGGVDGELFF,TGCGCCAGCAGCCAAGAAGGCGGGGGGGTCGACGGGGAGCTGTTTTTT
TRBV6-1,.,.,TRBJ1-2,CASSEEAREWYGYTF,TGTGCCAGCAGTGAAGAAGCGAGGGAATGGTATGGCTACACCTTC
TRBV19,.,once,TRBJ1-4,CASSIGYGRRAGKLFF,TGTGCCAGTAGTATAGGGTACGGGCGGCGGGCCGGGAAACTGTTTTTT
TRBV28,.,.,TRBJ2-1,CASSSYNEQFF,TGTGCCAGCAGTTCTTACAATGAGCAGTTCTTC
TRBV3-1/TRBV3-2,.,few,TRBJ2-3,CASSQSHGDTQYF,TGTGCCAGCAGCCAAAGCCACGGAGATACGCAGTATTTT
TRBV5-8,.,.,TRBJ1-1,CASSFSVAEAFF,TGTGCCAGCAGCTTTTCGGTTGCTGAAGCTTTCTTT
TRBV23-1,.,.,TRBJ1-5,CASSPPGRIQPQHF,TGCGCCAGCAGTCCCCCGGGTCGGATTCAGCCCCAGCATTTT
TRBV2,.,.,TRBJ2-1,CASRKGYSSDNEQFF,TGTGCCAGCAGGAAGGGTTACTCTAGCGACAATGAGCAGTTCTTC
TRBV5-5,.,.,TRBJ2-7,CASSSVIYEQYF,TGTGCCAGCAGCTCTGTAATCTACGAGCAGTACTTC
TRBV15,.,.,TRBJ2-5,CATSRELQETQYF,TGTGCCACCAGCAGGGAGCTTCAAGAGACCCAGTACTTC
TRBV6-5,.,.,TRBJ1-3,CATRFQSVSGNTIYF,TGTGCCACCCGGTTCCAGAGCGTCTCTGGAAACACCATATATTTT
TRBV10-3,.,.,TRBJ2-2,CAISESGRGRGTGELFF,TGTGCCATCAGTGAGTCGGGCAGGGGCAGGGGCACCGGGGAGCTGTTTTTT
TRBV5-1,TRBD2,.,TRBJ2-3,CASSLAPSGGAADTQYF,TGCGCCAGCAGCTTGGCCCCTAGCGGGGGGGCGGCAGATACGCAGTATTTT
TRBV25-1,.,.,TRBJ2-7,CASRPASGGTEQYF,TGTGCCAGCAGACCTGCATCCGGGGGAACCGAGCAGTACTTC
TRBV29-1,.,.,TRBJ1-1,CSALTEMNTEAFF,TGCAGCGCCCTGACAGAGATGAACACTGAAGCTTTCTTT
TRBV6-5,TRBD1,.,TRBJ1-2,CASRGQAHYGYTF,TGTGCCAGCAGAGGACAGGCCCACTATGGCTACACCTTC
TRBV5-1,.,.,TRBJ2-3,CASSPDYTSTDTQYF,TGCGCCAGCAGCCCGGACTACACTAGCACAGATACGCAGTATTTT
TRBV6-5,TRBD1,.,TRBJ1-1,CASSRGQNTEAFF,TGTGCCAGCAGTAGGGGGCAGAACACTGAAGCTTTCTTT
TRBV10-1,.,.,TRBJ2-7,CASSESQGGYYEQYF,TGCGCCAGCAGTGAGTCACAGGGGGGGTACTACGAGCAGTACTTC
TRBV5-1,.,.,TRBJ1-1,CASSLVSQGNTEAFF,TGCGCCAGCAGCTTGGTCAGTCAGGGGAACACTGAAGCTTTCTTT
TRBV5-4,.,.,TRBJ2-7,CASSPGGPTEITEQYF,TGTGCCAGCAGCCCCGGGGGGCCTACGGAAATAACGGAGCAGTACTTC